One and the same sample provided the 8 T cell receptor beta chains below, sequenced in a study of blood T cells in healthy people across ages. For the second PCR, which ran for about 7 to 11 cycles, a sample-barcoded 5' primer and a J-beta primer mix were used. TCRdb reprocessed the 5' RACE reads via MiXCR and lists one record per CDR3 protein. The sample carries fewer than 950,000 distinct CDR3 sequences, around 36% recorded once. Sequencing input: blood. The receptors shown here come from a man between 18 and 35 years old in good health.

This clonotype was found many times. The chain couples TRBV7-2 to TRBJ2-7, with D perhaps assigned TRBD1 or TRBD2 (5 bases each). Trimming shortened V by 1 base and J by 7 bases, and 14 bases separated the two germline ends. The CDR3 has 14 residues. The germline CDR1 and CDR2 sequences are SGHTA and FQGNSA. CDR3: CASSLENTGREQYF. CDR3 DNA sequence: TGTGCCAGCAGCTTAGAAAACACGGGACGGGAGCAGTACTTC.

This clonotype was seen only once. V is TRBV5-6 and J is TRBJ2-6, with TRBD2 identical over 8 bases. The CDR3 loop spans 15 amino acids. Germline CDR1 SGHDT, CDR2 YYEEEE. The ends lost 3 bases at V and 12 bases at J; junction bases unmatched: 11. The CDR3 nucleotides read TGTGCCAGCAGCTCCTCGGGAGGGATGGTGACCGTCCTGACTTTC. It is translated as CASSSSGGMVTVLTF.

In this sample, this clonotype turned up a few times. This rearrangement joins TRBV20-1 to TRBJ1-5; D ambiguous. V dropped 4 bases and J dropped 2 bases, with 12 bases sitting between them. Germline CDR1 is DFQATT and CDR2 is SNEGSKA (reference sequence). The CDR3 spans 14 residues. For the CDR3, the DNA is TGCAGTGCTACCCCTTTGGCGGGCAATCAGCCCCAGCATTTT. It specifies CSATPLAGNQPQHF.

The rearrangement joins TRBV9 to TRBJ2-3; D remains unclear. V was pared by 0 bases and J by 2 bases, with 10 bases between. This CDR3 region has 15 residues. CDR1 and CDR2 from the germline V gene are SGDLS and YYNGEE. CDR3 in amino acids: CASSVDGRATDTQYF. CDR3 in DNA: TGTGCCAGCAGCGTAGATGGCAGAGCCACAGATACGCAGTATTTT. Filled out from reference TRBV9 and TRBJ2-3, the complete variable domain reads DSGVTQTPKHLITATGQRVTLRCSPRSGDLSVYWYQQSLDQGLQFLIQYYNGEERAKGNILERFSAQQFPDLHSELNLSSLELGDSALYFCASSVDGRATDTQYFGPGTRLTVL.

The CDR3 DNA sequence: TGTGCCACATCTTTGGTTTCAGATACGCAGTATTTT. Protein: CATSLVSDTQYF. This chain uses TRBV6-2 or TRBV6-3 with TRBJ2-3; D not certain. V was pared by 10 bases and J by 4 bases, with 12 bases between. From germline, CDR1 is MNHEY and CDR2 SVGEGT. This CDR3 contains 12 residues.

CDR3 protein: CASSQEQGATEAFF. The CDR3 DNA follows: TGCGCCAGCAGCCAGGAACAGGGGGCCACTGAAGCTTTCTTT. This sequence joins TRBV4-1 and TRBJ1-1; 9 bases agree with TRBD1. Germline trimming cut 3 bases from V and 4 bases from J; bases unmatched to any gene: 3. The germline gives CDR1 MGHRA, CDR2 YSYEKL. CDR3 length: 14 residues.

V is TRBV5-1 and J is TRBJ2-1; a possible D gene is TRBD1 (7 bases). The CDR3 is 17 amino acids. V shed 0 bases and J shed 8 bases, with 21 bases lying between them. Germline lookup yields CDR1 SGHRS and CDR2 YFSETQ. The CDR3: CASSLEAGGGSWDEQFF. The DNA for the CDR3 is TGCGCCAGCAGCTTGGAGGCAGGGGGAGGCTCTTGGGATGAGCAGTTCTTC.

This chain connects TRBV20-1 to TRBJ1-4; no clear D gene. Trimming shortened V by 3 bases and J by 4 bases, and 12 bases separated the two germline ends. Germline assignment: CDR1 DFQATT and CDR2 SNEGSKA (reference sequence). This CDR3 has 14 residues. As DNA, the CDR3 is TGCAGTGCTAGGGGCCGGGAGATTAATGAAAAACTGTTTTTT. This sequence encodes CSARGREINEKLFF.